The 15 T cell receptor beta chains in this list originate from one sample, sequenced in a study of blood T cell repertoires in COVID-19 (dated by TCRdb to the early 2020s). Library generation was performed with the immunoSEQ multiplex PCR assay. The clones in this table, taken by TCRdb from immuneACCESS, are in-frame only. Not every clone is retained; where verified, under half of the shortfall comes from an unresolved V gene, and the cause of the rest is unknown. Present in this sample are 150,000 to 200,000 clones, 80% to 85% of which were seen just once. Jointly, the top ten make up roughly a tenth of the sample. The sequencing sample was made of peripheral blood. These TCRs come from a man between 65 and 80 years old with active or convalescent COVID-19.

V is TRBV9 and J is TRBJ1-2, with TRBD1 matching 7 bases. Germline loops: CDR1 SGDLS, CDR2 YYNGEE. J gave up 3 bases and V 1 base, and 6 bases lay outside the gene matches. This CDR3 region has 15 residues. The CDR3, as DNA: TGTGCCAGCAGCGTAACGGGACAGAGATACTATGGCTACACCTTC. This codes for CASSVTGQRYYGYTF.

This chain connects TRBV29-1 to TRBJ2-5; TRBD1 agrees at 8 bases. CDR1 and CDR2 from the germline V gene are SQVTM and ANQGSEA. V trimming: 6 bases; J trimming: 5 bases; junction bases outside the gene matches: 8. CDR3 length: 13 residues. The CDR3 sequence: CSVRTGFGETQYF. In DNA, the CDR3 is TGCAGCGTGCGGACAGGGTTTGGGGAGACCCAGTACTTC.

This clone appeared a single time. V and J are TRBV9 and TRBJ1-4, with 9 bases aligning to TRBD1. V was pared by 6 bases and J by 6 bases, with 6 bases of the junction left unmatched. Per the germline V gene, CDR1 is SGDLS and CDR2 is YYNGEE. This CDR3 contains 14 residues. In DNA, the CDR3 is TGTGCCAGCAAGGTGGGGGACAGGGATGAAAAACTGTTTTTT. It yields the protein CASKVGDRDEKLFF.

The chain links TRBV29-1 to TRBJ1-2; weak D call: TRBD1 (6 bases). Per the germline V gene, CDR1 is SQVTM and CDR2 is ANQGSEA. CDR3 length: 15 amino acids. Trimming shortened V by 5 bases and J by 2 bases, and 18 bases separated the two germline ends. The CDR3 sequence: CSVQDRLRPNYGYTF. As DNA, the CDR3 is TGCAGCGTTCAGGACAGACTTAGACCAAACTATGGCTACACCTTC.

This sequence joins TRBV5-1 and TRBJ2-2; no clear D. CDR3 length: 14 residues. The V gene lost 0 bases and the J gene lost 2 bases, with 5 bases spanning the gap. Germline CDR1 reads SGHRS; CDR2 reads YFSETQ. CDR3: CASSLETNTGELFF. In DNA form, the CDR3 reads TGCGCCAGCAGCTTGGAGACAAACACCGGGGAGCTGTTTTTT.

The rearrangement joins TRBV11-2 to TRBJ2-3; 13 bases match TRBD2. The CDR3 has 16 residues. Germline V gene sequence: CDR1 SGHAT, CDR2 FQNNGV. V shed 6 bases and J 8 bases; nucleotides not matched to a gene: 11. The CDR3 region is CASSSQGLAGRSTQYF. The DNA for the CDR3 is TGTGCCAGCAGTTCCCAGGGACTAGCGGGACGGTCTACGCAGTATTTT.

CDR3 DNA sequence: TGTGCCAGCAGGAGACAATACGAGCAGTACTTC. This translates into CASRRQYEQYF. The chain is built from TRBV12-3 or TRBV12-4 and TRBJ2-7, with D unresolved. This CDR3 comprises 11 residues. Trimming pared 6 bases from V and 4 bases from J, leaving 7 bases between.

This clone turned up a few times. The CDR3 sequence: CASSLGARTGGRSTGELFF. The CDR3 nucleotides are TGTGCCAGCAGCCTCGGCGCCCGGACAGGGGGCCGGAGCACCGGGGAGCTGTTTTTT. V gene TRBV3-1 (or the pseudogene TRBV3-2) combines with J gene TRBJ2-2; TRBD1 matches 11 bases. The V and J ends lost 4 bases and 4 bases, in that order; junction bases with no gene match: 14. Looked up from germline, CDR1 is LGHDT and CDR2 is YNNKEL (reference sequence). The CDR3 totals 19 residues.

The genes are TRBV7-2 and TRBJ1-2; D unresolved. Germline CDR1 SGHTA, CDR2 FQGNSA. Trimming shortened V by 7 bases and J by 4 bases, and 16 bases separated the two germline ends. The CDR3 totals 14 residues. The CDR3 region is CASNPRRGIYGYTF. The CDR3 nucleotides read TGTGCCAGCAACCCCAGGAGAGGGATCTATGGCTACACCTTC.

The J gene is TRBJ2-3, the V gene TRBV7-2; D is possibly TRBD2 (6 bases). The CDR3 has 15 residues. V lost 3 bases to trimming and J lost 1 base, with 11 bases between them. CDR1 and CDR2 (germline): SGHTA, FQGNSA. CDR3 nucleotides: TGTGCCAGCAGCTTCGGACCGGGGGGCACAGATACGCAGTATTTT. It translates to CASSFGPGGTDTQYF.

The CDR3 DNA follows: TGTGCCAGCAGTGAGCTGAGGCAGCCCTATGGCTACACCTTC. It translates to CASSELRQPYGYTF. The rearrangement joins TRBV2 to TRBJ1-2; D gene ambiguous. The CDR3 is 14 amino acids. V lost 3 bases, J lost 4 bases, and 12 bases lay in between. The V gene's germline CDR1 is SNHLY and CDR2 FYNNEI.

The CDR3 protein is CASSLVLKTAQYF. The CDR3 region has the DNA TGTGCCAGCAGTTTAGTCCTAAAAACAGCCCAGTACTTC. The chain carries TRBV12-3 or TRBV12-4 and TRBJ2-4; D is undetermined. V was shortened by 1 base and J by 13 bases, with 14 bases between the two germline ends. CDR3 length: 13 residues.

V is TRBV15 and J is TRBJ2-5; TRBD1 matches 9 bases. Germline CDR1 is LNHNV and CDR2 is YYDKDF (reference sequence). V was pared by 2 bases and J by 6 bases, with 7 bases of the junction left unmatched. The CDR3 runs 15 residues. CDR3 sequence (DNA): TGTGCCACCAGCAGAACGGGACAGGGCCCCCAGACCCAGTACTTC. This codes for CATSRTGQGPQTQYF. The full variable domain, rest sourced from reference TRBV15 and TRBJ2-5, is DAMVIQNPRYQVTQFGKPVTLSCSQTLNHNVMYWYQQKSSQAPKLLFHYYDKDFNNEADTPDNFQSRRPNTSFCFLDIRSPGLGDTAMYLCATSRTGQGPQTQYFGPGTRLLVL.

This rearrangement joins TRBV5-1 to TRBJ2-3; the match to TRBD2 covers 8 bases. J was trimmed by 2 bases and V by 0 bases; bases with no gene match: 8. Looked up from germline, CDR1 is SGHRS and CDR2 is YFSETQ. The CDR3 has 17 amino acids. CDR3 DNA: TGCGCCAGCAGCTTGGGCGGGGGGATCTATGACACAGATACGCAGTATTTT. Its translation: CASSLGGGIYDTDTQYF.

V usage is TRBV20-1 and J usage is TRBJ2-7; D possibly corresponds to TRBD2 (5 bases). Germline-derived CDR1 and CDR2 are DFQATT and SNEGSKA (reference sequence). V lost 6 bases to trimming and J lost 5 bases, with 11 bases between them. The CDR3 spans 11 residues. CDR3 protein: CSAWRGNEQYF. The CDR3 DNA reads TGCAGTGCGTGGCGAGGGAACGAGCAGTACTTC.